Following are 12 T cell receptor beta chains from one sample sequenced in a study of blood T cell repertoires in COVID-19. The table came from immunoSEQ multiplex PCR; TCRdb's copy has only in-frame clones and leaves some out. The sample contains approximately 670,000 clones, 75% to 90% of which appear only once. The sample was peripheral blood. All receptors come from a woman aged 18-29 years with acute or convalescent COVID-19.

CDR3 bases: TGTGCCAGCAGCGCCGAGGCGGTGAGCACTGAAGCTTTCTTT. It encodes CASSAEAVSTEAFF. V and J are TRBV7-6 and TRBJ1-1; D uncertain. The V end lost 5 bases, the J end lost 4 bases, and 14 bases lay between the germline ends. Germline values: CDR1 SGHVS, CDR2 FNYEAQ. The length of the CDR3 is 14 residues.

The sample holds one count of this clone. CDR3 region: CASSLEDLGLTEAFF. CDR3 nucleotides: TGCGCCAGCAGCTTGGAAGACCTAGGTTTGACTGAAGCTTTCTTT. This chain links TRBV5-1 with TRBJ1-1; no clear D gene. This CDR3 region has 15 residues. V dropped 0 bases and J dropped 5 bases, with 14 bases sitting between them. Germline lookup yields CDR1 SGHRS and CDR2 YFSETQ.

In its sample, this clone was seen once. The chain couples TRBV6-5 to TRBJ1-3; 9 bases agree with TRBD1. Trimming at V came to 6 bases and at J to 3 bases, leaving 6 bases not matched to a gene. CDR1 is MNHEY and CDR2 is SVGAGI in the germline V gene. The CDR3 is 15 residues long. The CDR3 DNA sequence: TGTGCCAGCAGCCTACAGGGGGCTGTTGGAAACACCATATATTTT. Translated: CASSLQGAVGNTIYF.

This chain connects TRBV9 to TRBJ2-1; TRBD2 matches at 7 bases. The germline V gene encodes CDR1 SGDLS and CDR2 YYNGEE. V lost 0 bases and J lost 8; bases outside the gene matches: 8. This CDR3 is built from 15 residues. CDR3 bases: TGTGCCAGCAGCGTAGCTAGCGGCCCTACACATGAGCAGTTCTTC. It encodes CASSVASGPTHEQFF.

This chain connects TRBV19 to TRBJ2-7, with 10 bases lining up with TRBD1. CDR3 length equals 16 residues. The germline V gene encodes CDR1 LNHDA and CDR2 SQIVND (reference sequence). V trimming: 6 bases; J trimming: 9 bases; junction bases outside the gene matches: 17. The DNA of the CDR3 is TGTGCCAGTAGCACGGACGGGACAGGGGCGATGTTCGCGCAGTACTTC. Its protein product is CASSTDGTGAMFAQYF.

The V call is TRBV29-1, the J call TRBJ2-7, with TRBD2 identical over 7 bases. V gave up 4 bases and J gave up 3 bases; unmatched junction bases: 6. CDR3 size: 13 residues. The germline CDR1 and CDR2 sequences are SQVTM and ANQGSEA. The CDR3 DNA follows: TGCAGCGTTGGATTGGGCGGGGGCTACGAGCAGTACTTC. Amino acid sequence: CSVGLGGGYEQYF.

The CDR3 bases are TGTGCCAGCTCTCCAGTTACAGGGAGAGGAGGGAACACTGAAGCTTTCTTT. Translated: CASSPVTGRGGNTEAFF. The V and J genes are TRBV18 and TRBJ1-1; D might be TRBD1 (6 bases). The CDR3 extends over 17 amino acids. The germline CDR1 and CDR2 sequences are KGHSH and LQKENI. Trimming left V 6 bases short and J 1 base short, with 21 bases between.

This chain connects TRBV6-5 to TRBJ1-4; 7 bases line up with TRBD1. Germline trimming cut 5 bases from V and 3 bases from J; bases unmatched to any gene: 3. Germline lookup yields CDR1 MNHEY and CDR2 SVGAGI. The CDR3 is 14 residues long. CDR3: CASSRQGPNEKLFF. In DNA, the CDR3 is TGTGCCAGCAGTCGACAGGGTCCTAATGAAAAACTGTTTTTT.

The CDR3 sequence is CASSFASGTDFLYEQYF. CDR3 sequence (DNA): TGTGCCAGCAGCTTCGCCTCCGGGACAGATTTTTTATACGAGCAGTACTTC. This chain links TRBV7-2 with TRBJ2-7, with 7 nucleotides matching TRBD1. Germline-derived CDR1 and CDR2 are SGHTA and FQGNSA. V trimming: 3 bases; J trimming: 4 bases; junction bases outside the gene matches: 15. CDR3 length: 17 amino acids.

The V gene is TRBV4-2, the J gene TRBJ2-3, with a weak D call TRBD2 (5 bases). V lost 2 bases and J 2 bases, leaving 11 bases between the germline ends. There are 15 residues in the CDR3. The germline V gene has CDR1 LGHNA and CDR2 YNFKEQ. For the CDR3, the DNA is TGTGCCAGCAGCCAACAACCTGACTACACAGATACGCAGTATTTT. This gives the protein CASSQQPDYTDTQYF.

The table lists this clone with a count of one. The chain couples TRBV5-4 to TRBJ2-3, with 7 bases lining up with TRBD2. With 4 bases clipped from V and 2 bases from J, the junction kept 13 bases outside the gene matches. CDR1 and CDR2 from the germline V gene are SGHNT and YYREEE (reference sequence). The CDR3 totals 17 residues. The CDR3 region has the DNA TGTGCCAGCAGCCCCTCGGGGCGGGGGTTACCCACAGATACGCAGTATTTT. Amino acid sequence: CASSPSGRGLPTDTQYF.

V is TRBV15 and J is TRBJ1-2; 8 bases line up with TRBD1. CDR1 is LNHNV, CDR2 YYDKDF, per germline (reference sequence). V gave up 3 bases and J gave up 5 bases; unmatched junction bases: 5. CDR3 length: 14 amino acids. CDR3 sequence reads: CATSRGQGAYGYTF. Written as DNA, the CDR3 is TGTGCCACCAGCAGGGGCCAGGGGGCTTATGGCTACACCTTC.